This TCR beta chain originates from a study of blood T cell repertoires in COVID-19. Overall study: The United States, Italy and Spain were the sources of the acute and convalescent COVID-19 samples.

Repertoires were generated with immunoSEQ multiplex PCR, while TCRdb's copy carries only in-frame clones and drops some. The sample includes a few hundred thousand clones, 87% seen only once; the top ten take 1.5% to 2.5%. The study assigned cohorts using participant-reported clinical history. This clone was observed once. The specimen sequenced was PBMCs or T cells enriched from blood (not recorded which). This receptor was obtained from a man in his forties or fifties in a cohort exposed to, infected with or recovered from COVID-19 (not recorded which).

In DNA, the CDR3 is TGTGCCAGCAGTGCCTACAGGAAAACCGGGGAGCTGTTTTTT. This codes for CASSAYRKTGELFF. The rearrangement uses TRBV28 and TRBJ2-2; D is perhaps TRBD1 (5 bases). The CDR3 has 14 residues. V was shortened by 5 bases and J by 5 bases, with 12 bases between the two germline ends. From germline, CDR1 is MDHEN and CDR2 SYDVKM.